These T cell receptor beta chains were read from a single sample in a study of persistence of HIV-infected CD4 T cells. Assay: immunoSEQ multiplex PCR; the TCRdb copy retains only in-frame clones and omits some. Among some 16,000 clones listed, less than 70% were seen once. No antigen has been identified for these receptors. Sequences were derived from CD4+ T cells sorted from PBMCs after approximately 19-hour stimulation, sampled from a patient who received antiretroviral therapy. All receptors derive from an adult woman with HIV who was CMV-seropositive. Each CDR3 is given with its conserved first and last residue. A D gene is named only where the DNA matches it firmly. Rows give clone size only sometimes, using once, few, many, or a class for an expanded clone.

v_call	j_call	d_call	clone_size	cdr3_nt	cdr3_aa
TRBV5-1	TRBJ2-7	-	-	TGCGCCAGCAGCTTGGACAGTTCCAACTCCTACGAGCAGTACTTC	CASSLDSSNSYEQYF
TRBV3-1/TRBV3-2	TRBJ2-3	-	-	TGTGCCAGCAGCCAAGATTGGGCTAGCACAGATACGCAGTATTTT	CASSQDWASTDTQYF
TRBV19	TRBJ1-5	-	-	TGTGCCAGTACAAGAGGACAGAGCAATAGCAATCAGCCCCAGCATTTT	CASTRGQSNSNQPQHF
TRBV5-1	TRBJ2-2	-	-	TGCGCCAGCGCTCTAACAGGGTCTGGCACCGGGGAGCTGTTTTTT	CASALTGSGTGELFF
TRBV30	TRBJ1-6	-	few	TGTGCCTGGAGTGTCGCGGGGCCCGTGTGCCACTTT	CAWSVAGPVCHF
TRBV2	TRBJ1-1	-	-	TGTGCCAGCGTCAGGGGAGCGGCCATGAACACTGAAGCTTTCTTT	CASVRGAAMNTEAFF
TRBV7-9	TRBJ2-7	-	-	TGTGCCAGCAGCGGGAGGACTGCGAGTGCGACCGAGCAGTACTTC	CASSGRTASATEQYF
TRBV19	TRBJ1-2	TRBD1	-	TGTGCCAGTAGCAAGCAGGGGGGCGGCTACACCTTC	CASSKQGGGYTF
TRBV6-6	TRBJ2-7	TRBD1	once	TGTGCCAGCAGTTCGACAGGGAACGAGCAGTACTTC	CASSSTGNEQYF
TRBV18	TRBJ1-1	-	-	TGTGCCAGCTCACCGGGGCGGGCTGAAGCTTTCTTT	CASSPGRAEAFF
TRBV10-3	TRBJ2-7	-	few	TGTGCCATCAGTGAGTCGGGCCTAGCGAGGAACGAGCAGTACTTC	CAISESGLARNEQYF
TRBV3-1/TRBV3-2	TRBJ2-1	-	-	TGTGCCAGCAGCCAAATACAGGGTCATGAGCAGTTCTTC	CASSQIQGHEQFF
TRBV12-3/TRBV12-4	TRBJ1-5	-	-	TGTGCCAGCAGCCGCACCGGTGATCAGCCCCAGCATTTT	CASSRTGDQPQHF
TRBV6-1	TRBJ1-3	-	-	TGTGCCAGCAGTGATGGTTGGTCTGGAAACACCATATATTTT	CASSDGWSGNTIYF
TRBV18	TRBJ1-6	-	-	TGTGCCAGCTCACCACCTATCACAGGGACGCTTAATTCACCCCTCCACTTT	CASSPPITGTLNSPLHF